This T cell receptor (beta chain) came from a study of read filtering for tumor transcriptome and immune sequencing. Study information: The cohort had roughly 16 men and approximately 13 women aged about 40 to 90, mean about 70 years. DNase treatment preceded whole-transcriptome library preparation.

The library was built from 400 ng RNA with molecular barcoded adaptors for alpha/delta and beta/gamma chains. MiXCR was run by TCRdb on the reads, yielding one entry per CDR3 protein. Found here are 100,000 to 150,000 distinct CDR3 sequences, 10% to 15% of them singletons; the top ten hold roughly 11%. Germline CDR1 SNHLY, CDR2 FYNNEI. Trimming at V came to 6 bases and at J to 7 bases, leaving 6 bases not matched to a gene. The CDR3 sequence is 15 residues long. This clonotype was seen many times. Sequencing used a population of CD138-negative cells sorted from bone marrow. This clonotype was obtained from a donor aged 40 or older with multiple myeloma. The V call is TRBV2, the J call TRBJ2-1, with 13 bases matching TRBD2. CDR3 nucleotide sequence: TGTGCCAGCAGGCCCGGACTAGCGGGAGAAAATGAGCAGTTCTTC. As protein: CASRPGLAGENEQFF.